This TCR beta chain was captured by sequencing in a study of blood T cells in healthy people across ages. Overall study results and limits: Calculation of diversity from one million T cells yielded estimates considered to be underestimates.

Per germline, CDR1 MNHNS and CDR2 SASEGT. This CDR3 is 14 amino acids long. Every donor contributed ten milliliters of peripheral blood by blood draw. A second about 7 to 12 cycle PCR used barcoded and J-beta primers. TCRdb itself ran the 5' RACE reads through MiXCR, one entry per CDR3 protein. The sample shows about 290,000 distinct CDR3 sequences, around 30% of them seen only once. For this clonotype: Its antigen is currently unknown. Compared with germline, one end of the junction differs, possibly owing to a read error.

The gene calls are TRBV6-1 and TRBJ2-1; a weak D match, TRBD2 (7 bases). This clonotype was sampled from a woman aged 70-85 years in good health. Input material: blood. The DNA for the CDR3 is TGTGCCACCCAAGGGGGGGACTCCTACAACGAGCAGTTCTTC. Translating gives CATQGGDSYNEQFF.